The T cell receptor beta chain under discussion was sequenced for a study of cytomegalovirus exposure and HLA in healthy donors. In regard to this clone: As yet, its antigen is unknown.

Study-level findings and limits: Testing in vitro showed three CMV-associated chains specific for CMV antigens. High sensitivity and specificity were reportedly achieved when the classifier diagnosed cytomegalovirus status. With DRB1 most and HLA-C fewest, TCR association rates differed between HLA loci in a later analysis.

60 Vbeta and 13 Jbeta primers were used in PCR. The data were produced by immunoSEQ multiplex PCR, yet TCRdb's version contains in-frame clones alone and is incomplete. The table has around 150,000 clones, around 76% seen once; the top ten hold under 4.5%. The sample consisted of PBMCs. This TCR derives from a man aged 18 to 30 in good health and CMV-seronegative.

CDR3 in DNA: TGTGCCAGCAGCTTAGTCGGACAGGGGAGTTGGGAAAAACTGTTTTTT. It specifies CASSLVGQGSWEKLFF. The chain has TRBV11-2 and TRBJ1-4; TRBD1 aligns across 9 bases. With V trimmed by 1 base and J by 8 bases, 8 bases remained unmatched. Germline-derived CDR1 and CDR2 are SGHAT and FQNNGV. There are 16 residues in the CDR3.